Shown below are 30 T cell receptor beta chains from a single sample sequenced in a study of cytomegalovirus exposure and HLA in healthy donors. Some clones are missing from TCRdb's copy, which holds only in-frame ones; the method was immunoSEQ multiplex PCR. Among approximately 100,000 clones listed, around 90% were seen once. The sample comprised PBMCs. These receptors came from a woman aged 30 to 39 in good health and CMV-seronegative.

This clone was counted only a few times. The J gene is TRBJ1-5, the V gene TRBV5-6, with 8 bases identical to TRBD1. Germline assignment: CDR1 SGHDT and CDR2 YYEEEE. This CDR3 contains 14 residues. The trim removed 4 bases at V and 7 bases at J, leaving 7 bases unmatched. In nucleotides, the CDR3 is TGTGCCAGCAGCACAGGACAGGGACGACAGCCCCAGCATTTT. It translates to CASSTGQGRQPQHF.

The rearrangement uses TRBV28 and TRBJ2-3; D is unclear. The CDR3 is 12 amino acids. Per the germline V gene, CDR1 is MDHEN and CDR2 is SYDVKM. The V end lost 5 bases, the J end lost 4 bases, and 7 bases lay between the germline ends. The CDR3 coding sequence is TGTGCCAGCAGTCCCCCGTCAGATACGCAGTATTTT. This sequence encodes CASSPPSDTQYF.

CDR3 amino acids: CASSLGQGVLNTEAFF. The DNA of the CDR3 is TGCGCCAGCAGCTTGGGACAGGGGGTTCTGAACACTGAAGCTTTCTTT. This chain links TRBV5-1 with TRBJ1-1, with 9 nucleotides matching TRBD1. V lost 0 bases, J lost 0 bases, and 3 bases stayed unmatched. Germline lookup yields CDR1 SGHRS and CDR2 YFSETQ. The CDR3 contains 16 residues.

The chain employs TRBV7-3 and TRBJ2-3, with TRBD2 matching over 9 bases. Germline V lookup: CDR1 SGHTA, CDR2 FQGTGA. With 5 bases clipped from V and 8 bases from J, the junction kept 11 bases outside the gene matches. This CDR3 comprises 15 residues. CDR3 in amino acids: CASSPGGGGAVTQYF. Written as DNA, the CDR3 is TGTGCCAGCAGCCCCGGCGGCGGGGGGGCGGTTACGCAGTATTTT.

As concerns this clone: Other DNA sequences in the same sample also yield this CDR3. The chain uses TRBV5-1 and TRBJ1-1, with 9 bases identical to TRBD1. The CDR3 loop spans 14 amino acids. The ends lost 3 bases at V and 5 bases at J; junction bases unmatched: 5. In germline, CDR1 is SGHRS, CDR2 YFSETQ. The DNA of the CDR3 is TGCGCCAGCAGCTCGGGACAGGGCGGGACTGAAGCTTTCTTT. Amino acids: CASSSGQGGTEAFF.

The chain joins TRBV28 to TRBJ2-3; 8 positions match TRBD2. The CDR3 contains 16 residues. The germline V gene encodes CDR1 MDHEN and CDR2 SYDVKM. The V and J ends lost 5 bases and 0 bases, in that order; junction bases with no gene match: 7. The CDR3 DNA sequence: TGTGCCAGCAGTCCTTCAACTAGCGGCAGCACAGATACGCAGTATTTT. Protein product: CASSPSTSGSTDTQYF.

V gene TRBV6-5 combines with J gene TRBJ2-1, with D tentatively TRBD2 (6 bases). This CDR3 has 15 amino acids. Looked up from germline, CDR1 is MNHEY and CDR2 is SVGAGI. V lost 7 bases and J 1 base, leaving 14 bases between the germline ends. For the CDR3, the DNA is TGTGCCAGCATGAGGGAGGCTGGTTCCTACAATGAGCAGTTCTTC. Translated: CASMREAGSYNEQFF.

This rearrangement joins TRBV5-4 to TRBJ1-4; D uncertain. The CDR3 sequence is 16 residues long. Per germline, CDR1 SGHNT and CDR2 YYREEE (reference sequence). Trimming shortened V by 5 bases and J by 0 bases, and 14 bases separated the two germline ends. The CDR3, as DNA: TGTGCCAGCAGTTTCCAGGAAAGGACAACTAATGAAAAACTGTTTTTT. Amino acid sequence: CASSFQERTTNEKLFF.

V is TRBV5-1 and J is TRBJ2-2; D is possibly TRBD2 (7 bases). The CDR3 is made up of 14 amino acids. Trimming took off 7 bases at V and 1 base at J, with 11 bases between the two ends. The germline CDR1 and CDR2 sequences are SGHRS and YFSETQ. This CDR3 is CASAGAGNTGELFF. DNA of the CDR3: TGCGCCAGCGCGGGGGCCGGGAACACCGGGGAGCTGTTTTTT.

The chain combines TRBV29-1 with TRBJ2-4, with D tentatively TRBD1 (5 bases). The V gene lost 4 bases and the J gene lost 0 bases, with 13 bases spanning the gap. The CDR3 covers 15 residues. CDR1 and CDR2 from the germline V gene are SQVTM and ANQGSEA. In nucleotides, the CDR3 is TGCAGCGTTGCCCTCGACAGCCTAGCCAAAAACATTCAGTACTTC. This gives the protein CSVALDSLAKNIQYF.

The DNA for the CDR3 is TGTGCCAGCAGGGATAGCGGGAGGGCCGAAGAGACCCAGTACTTC. Protein sequence: CASRDSGRAEETQYF. The chain uses TRBV11-1 and TRBJ2-5; 11 bases agree with TRBD2. From germline, CDR1 is SGHAT and CDR2 FQDESV (reference sequence). The ends lost 6 bases at V and 3 bases at J; junction bases unmatched: 6. The CDR3 covers 15 residues. The whole variable domain, remainder taken from reference TRBV11-1 and TRBJ2-5, is EAEVAQSPRYKITEKSQAVAFWCDPISGHATLYWYRQILGQGPELLVQFQDESVVDDSQLPKDRFSAERLKGVDSTLKIQPAELGDSAMYLCASRDSGRAEETQYFGPGTRLLVL.

The chain couples TRBV28 to TRBJ1-6; D is possibly TRBD1 (5 bases). The V end lost 3 bases, the J end lost 5 bases, and 11 bases lay between the germline ends. The CDR3 is 15 amino acids. Germline V gene data show CDR1 as MDHEN and CDR2 as SYDVKM. In nucleotides, the CDR3 is TGTGCCAGCAGTTTGTGGGGGGGAGATAATTCACCCCTCCACTTT. Its protein is CASSLWGGDNSPLHF. The full variable domain, in which reference TRBV28 and TRBJ1-6 provide the parts outside the CDR3, is DVKVTQSSRYLVKRTGEKVFLECVQDMDHENMFWYRQDPGLGLRLIYFSYDVKMKEKGDIPEGYSVSREKKERFSLILESASTNQTSMYLCASSLWGGDNSPLHFGNGTRLTVT.

The chain couples TRBV28 to TRBJ1-1, with D perhaps TRBD1 (5 bases). V lost 4 bases and J lost 0, with 12 bases in between. The CDR3 covers 15 residues. Per germline, CDR1 MDHEN and CDR2 SYDVKM. The chain's CDR3 is CASSSGGEMNTEAFF. CDR3 bases: TGTGCCAGCAGTTCCGGGGGGGAGATGAACACTGAAGCTTTCTTT.

J is TRBJ2-2 and V is TRBV11-2; 10 nucleotides match TRBD2. The J segment lost 6 bases and the V segment lost 4 bases, leaving 5 bases of the junction unmatched. This CDR3 is built from 15 residues. The germline CDR1 and CDR2 sequences are SGHAT and FQNNGV. The CDR3 DNA is TGTGCCAGCAGCTCCCCAGCGGGGGGGCCCGGGGAGCTGTTTTTT. Its protein is CASSSPAGGPGELFF.

The V and J genes are TRBV5-1 and TRBJ2-3, with TRBD2 identical over 8 bases. This CDR3 has 14 residues. Germline V gene data show CDR1 as SGHRS and CDR2 as YFSETQ. The V segment lost 1 base and the J segment 5 bases; nucleotides outside the gene matches: 3. The CDR3 DNA sequence: TGCGCCAGCAGCTTGCCCCTAGCGGGAGATACGCAGTATTTT. Amino acids: CASSLPLAGDTQYF.

This sequence joins TRBV19 and TRBJ2-7; TRBD2 matches at 8 bases. CDR3 length: 15 amino acids. Germline V gene data show CDR1 as LNHDA and CDR2 as SQIVND (reference sequence). The ends lost 3 bases at V and 2 bases at J; junction bases unmatched: 6. The CDR3 reads CASSMVAGRTYEQYF. CDR3 bases: TGTGCCAGTAGTATGGTAGCGGGACGGACCTACGAGCAGTACTTC.

The chain links TRBV16 to TRBJ2-7; 8 bases are a match to TRBD1. V lost 4 bases to trimming and J lost 2 bases; unmatched junction nucleotides: 7. From germline, CDR1 is KGHSY and CDR2 FQNENV. The CDR3 sequence is 15 residues long. CDR3 sequence: CASSPRSDRAYEQYF. The CDR3 coding sequence is TGTGCCAGCAGCCCCCGATCGGACAGGGCCTACGAGCAGTACTTC.

This clone was found a few times. This rearrangement joins TRBV9 to TRBJ1-1; 9 nucleotides agree with TRBD1. CDR3 size: 17 residues. J was trimmed by 4 bases and V by 1 base; bases with no gene match: 11. CDR1 and CDR2 (germline): SGDLS, YYNGEE. The CDR3 DNA follows: TGTGCCAGCAGCGTACAATGGACAGGGGAGAATGCCACTGAAGCTTTCTTT. Its translation: CASSVQWTGENATEAFF.

The rearrangement uses TRBV2 and TRBJ1-1; 9 bases align to TRBD1. V lost 8 bases, J lost 0 bases, and 4 bases stayed unmatched. Looked up from germline, CDR1 is SNHLY and CDR2 is FYNNEI. This CDR3 comprises 14 residues. CDR3 coding DNA: TGTGCCAGCTGGGACAGGGCTATGAACACTGAAGCTTTCTTT. Its translation: CASWDRAMNTEAFF.

This chain uses TRBV29-1 with TRBJ2-7; D is uncertain. V was cut by 6 bases and J by 3 bases, with 9 bases left in between. The CDR3 is made up of 11 amino acids. Germline CDR1 reads SQVTM; CDR2 reads ANQGSEA. This CDR3 is CSVEYGYEQYF. The CDR3 DNA sequence: TGCAGCGTGGAGTACGGCTACGAGCAGTACTTC.

The chain is built from TRBV10-1 and TRBJ1-1; D is unclear. CDR1 WNHNN and CDR2 SYGVQD come from the germline V gene (reference sequence). V lost 4 bases to trimming and J lost 1 base, with 7 bases between them. The length of the CDR3 is 13 residues. CDR3 sequence reads: CASSVNKNTEAFF. The CDR3 DNA sequence: TGCGCCAGCAGTGTCAACAAGAACACTGAAGCTTTCTTT.

The rearrangement joins TRBV27 to TRBJ2-4; maybe TRBD2 (7 bases). V was shortened by 4 bases and J by 4 bases, with 23 bases between the two germline ends. Germline loops: CDR1 MNHEY, CDR2 SMNVEV (reference sequence). This CDR3 spans 18 amino acids. In DNA form, the CDR3 reads TGTGCCAGCAGTTCCCTCACCGGAGCCGGGGGGCAGAAAAACATTCAGTACTTC. This encodes CASSSLTGAGGQKNIQYF.

This clone was counted once. The chain combines TRBV4-2 with TRBJ2-7, with 8 bases aligning to TRBD2. J was trimmed by 0 bases and V by 1 base; bases with no gene match: 5. This CDR3 is 16 amino acids long. Germline V CDR1 and CDR2: LGHNA, YNFKEQ. CDR3 region: CASSQVATSGSYEQYF. As DNA, the CDR3 is TGTGCCAGCAGCCAAGTAGCTACTAGCGGCTCCTACGAGCAGTACTTC.

The chain couples TRBV4-3 to TRBJ2-4; TRBD1 matches at 8 bases. V shed 4 bases, J shed 12 bases, and the junction held 11 bases outside the gene matches. The CDR3 length is 14 residues. CDR1 is LGHNA and CDR2 is YSLEER in the germline V gene. Here the CDR3 DNA reads TGCGCCAGCAGCCGCGGACAGGGCGATGGTGCTCAGTACTTC. It encodes CASSRGQGDGAQYF.

The chain carries TRBV5-8 and TRBJ2-7; D is perhaps TRBD2 (6 bases). V dropped 4 bases and J dropped 5 bases, with 16 bases sitting between them. CDR1 and CDR2 (germline): SGHTS, YDEGEE. The CDR3 totals 14 residues. CDR3 protein: CASSQRTTVNEQYF. In DNA form, the CDR3 reads TGTGCCAGCAGCCAGCGGACTACGGTAAACGAGCAGTACTTC. Full variable domain (missing parts from reference TRBV5-8 and TRBJ2-7): EAGVTQSPTHLIKTRGQQATLRCSPISGHTSVYWYQQALGLGLQFLLWYDEGEERNRGNFPPRFSGRQFPNYSSELNVNALELEDSALYLCASSQRTTVNEQYFGPGTRLTVT.

V gene TRBV28 combines with J gene TRBJ2-1; 7 nucleotides align to TRBD1. This CDR3 has 16 amino acids. V was clipped by 6 bases and J by 3 bases; unmatched bases: 11. Germline loops: CDR1 MDHEN, CDR2 SYDVKM. CDR3 sequence reads: CASRGQRNSDYNEQFF. The CDR3 nucleotides are TGTGCCAGCAGGGGACAGCGCAACAGCGACTACAATGAGCAGTTCTTC.

This chain uses TRBV19 with TRBJ2-2, with 9 bases fitting TRBD1. The CDR3 is 18 residues long. Trimming cost V 0 bases and J 4 bases; bases outside gene matches: 9. Per germline, CDR1 LNHDA and CDR2 SQIVND (reference sequence). This chain's CDR3 is CASSIDLEQGAATGELFF. CDR3 DNA sequence: TGTGCCAGTAGTATAGACCTCGAACAGGGGGCGGCCACCGGGGAGCTGTTTTTT.

This clone was seen only once. The chain has TRBV5-6 and TRBJ1-2, with TRBD1 as a possible D gene (5 bases). The length of the CDR3 is 17 residues. Trimming removed 0 bases at V and 0 bases at J, with 15 bases between. The V gene's germline CDR1 is SGHDT and CDR2 YYEEEE. The CDR3 loop reads CASSLEGRESPNYGYTF. For the CDR3, the DNA is TGTGCCAGCAGCTTGGAGGGCAGGGAATCTCCTAACTATGGCTACACCTTC.

In regard to this clone: Other DNA sequences of this sample code for an identical CDR3. V gene TRBV2 combines with J gene TRBJ1-6; D is unresolved. Trimming pared 1 base from V and 0 bases from J, leaving 4 bases between. Per the germline V gene, CDR1 is SNHLY and CDR2 is FYNNEI. The CDR3 loop spans 15 amino acids. CDR3 bases: TGTGCCAGCAGTGAAGAGAGCTCCTATAATTCACCCCTCCACTTT. This sequence encodes CASSEESSYNSPLHF.

This chain connects TRBV28 to TRBJ2-6; no clear D. V was trimmed by 8 bases and J by 0 bases, leaving 14 bases between them. Germline values: CDR1 MDHEN, CDR2 SYDVKM. The CDR3 contains 16 residues. The CDR3 here is CASSVRQISGANVLTF. DNA for the CDR3: TGTGCCAGCTCTGTACGACAAATCTCTGGGGCCAACGTCCTGACTTTC.